The present entry profiles one T cell receptor beta chain with its context. What it binds is unknown. Primers included in the PCR were 60 Vbeta and 13 Jbeta primers. TCRdb keeps only in-frame clones here, not all; method: immunoSEQ multiplex PCR. The repertoire holds around 150,000 clones, over 70% seen once, with 2% to 2.5% in the top ten. This sample was included in a study of cytomegalovirus exposure and HLA in healthy donors. The germline V gene encodes CDR1 MDHEN and CDR2 SYDVKM. The V and J ends lost 2 bases and 6 bases respectively, with 10 bases between them. This CDR3 is 14 amino acids long. General study results and limits: According to the study, 160 or so TCR beta chains were cytomegalovirus-associated. Sequencing depth across donors, presence/absence analyses assumed, was roughly uniform.

V usage is TRBV28 and J usage is TRBJ1-4; a weak D match, TRBD1 (6 bases). Sequencing was done on a sample of PBMCs. This sequence was found in a man under 40 in good health and CMV-seronegative. DNA for the CDR3: TGTGCCAGCAGTTTACGGGACATCTATGAAAAACTGTTTTTT. Its protein product is CASSLRDIYEKLFF.